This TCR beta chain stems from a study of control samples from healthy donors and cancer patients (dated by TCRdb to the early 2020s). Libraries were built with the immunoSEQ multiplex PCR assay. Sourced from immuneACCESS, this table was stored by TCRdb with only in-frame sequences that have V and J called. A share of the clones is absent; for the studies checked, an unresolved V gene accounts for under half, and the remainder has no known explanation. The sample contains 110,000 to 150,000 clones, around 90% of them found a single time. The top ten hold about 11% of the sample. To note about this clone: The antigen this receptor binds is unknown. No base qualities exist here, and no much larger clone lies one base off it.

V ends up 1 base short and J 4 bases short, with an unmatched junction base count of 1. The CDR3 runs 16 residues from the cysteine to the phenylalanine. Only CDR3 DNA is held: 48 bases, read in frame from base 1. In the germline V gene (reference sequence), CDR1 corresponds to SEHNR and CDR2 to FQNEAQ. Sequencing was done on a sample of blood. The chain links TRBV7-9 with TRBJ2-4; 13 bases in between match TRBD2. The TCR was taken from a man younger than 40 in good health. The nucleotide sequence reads TGTGCCAGCAGCTTAGTGACTAGCGGGAGGAAAAACATTCAGTACTTC. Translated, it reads CASSLVTSGRKNIQYF.